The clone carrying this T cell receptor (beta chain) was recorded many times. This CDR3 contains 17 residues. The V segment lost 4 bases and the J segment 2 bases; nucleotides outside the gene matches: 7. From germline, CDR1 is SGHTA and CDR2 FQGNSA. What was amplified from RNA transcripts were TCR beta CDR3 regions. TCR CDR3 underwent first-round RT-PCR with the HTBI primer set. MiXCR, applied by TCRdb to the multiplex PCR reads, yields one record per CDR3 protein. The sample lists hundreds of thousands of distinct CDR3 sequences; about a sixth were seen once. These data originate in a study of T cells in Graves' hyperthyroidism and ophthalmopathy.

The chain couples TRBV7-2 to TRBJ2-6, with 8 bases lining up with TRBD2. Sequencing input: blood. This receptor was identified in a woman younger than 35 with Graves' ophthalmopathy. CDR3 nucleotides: TGTGCCAGCAGCTCCCCGGGACTAGAGGCTGGGGCCAACGTCCTGACTTTC. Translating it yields CASSSPGLEAGANVLTF.